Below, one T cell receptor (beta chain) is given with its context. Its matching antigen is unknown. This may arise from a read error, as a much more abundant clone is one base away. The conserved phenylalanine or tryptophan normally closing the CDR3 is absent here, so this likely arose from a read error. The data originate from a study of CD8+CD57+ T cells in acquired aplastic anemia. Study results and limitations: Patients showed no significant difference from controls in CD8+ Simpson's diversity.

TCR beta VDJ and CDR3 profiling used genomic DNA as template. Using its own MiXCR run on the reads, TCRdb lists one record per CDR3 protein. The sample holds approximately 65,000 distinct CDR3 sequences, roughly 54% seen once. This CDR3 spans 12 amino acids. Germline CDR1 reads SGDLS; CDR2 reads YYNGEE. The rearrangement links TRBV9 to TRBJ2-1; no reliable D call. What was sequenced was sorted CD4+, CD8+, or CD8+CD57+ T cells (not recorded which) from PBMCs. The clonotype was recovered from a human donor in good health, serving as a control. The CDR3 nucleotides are TGTGCCGGCAGCCTACAAAACAATGAGCAGTTCTTA. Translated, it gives CAGSLQNNEQFL.